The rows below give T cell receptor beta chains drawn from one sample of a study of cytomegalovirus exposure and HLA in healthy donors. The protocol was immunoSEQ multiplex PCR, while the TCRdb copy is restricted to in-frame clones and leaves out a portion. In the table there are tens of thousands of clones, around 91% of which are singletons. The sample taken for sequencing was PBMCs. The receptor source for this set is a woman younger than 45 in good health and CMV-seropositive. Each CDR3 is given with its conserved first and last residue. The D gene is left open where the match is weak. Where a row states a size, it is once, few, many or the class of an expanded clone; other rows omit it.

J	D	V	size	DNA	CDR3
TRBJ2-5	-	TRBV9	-	TGTGCCAGCAGCGATTGGCGGGCGGAGACCCAGTACTTC	CASSDWRAETQYF
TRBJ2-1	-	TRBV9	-	TGTGCCAGCAGCGTAGGCGGGACTTCCTACAATGAGCAGTTCTTC	CASSVGGTSYNEQFF
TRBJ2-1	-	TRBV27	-	TGTGCCAGCAGTCCCAGGGGCATATGGGGTGAGCAGTTCTTC	CASSPRGIWGEQFF
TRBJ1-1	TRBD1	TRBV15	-	TGTGCCACCAGCAGAGAAGGGACAGGGGCCTTGAACACTGAAGCTTTCTTT	CATSREGTGALNTEAFF
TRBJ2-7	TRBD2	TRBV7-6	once	TGTGCCAGCAGCCGCCGTACAGCGGGAGCGTTGTACGAGCAGTACTTC	CASSRRTAGALYEQYF
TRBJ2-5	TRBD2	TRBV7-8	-	TGTGCCAGCAGCTTGAATTGGGGAGGGCCACCTCAAGAGACCCAGTACTTC	CASSLNWGGPPQETQYF
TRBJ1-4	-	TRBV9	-	TGTGCCAGCAGCGTAGGAGTAGGAGGAGGCTTAAATGAAAAACTGTTTTTT	CASSVGVGGGLNEKLFF
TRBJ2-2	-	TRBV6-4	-	TGTGCCAGCAAGCAGGGGAACGCGAACACCGGGGAGCTGTTTTTT	CASKQGNANTGELFF
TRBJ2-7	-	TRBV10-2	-	TGCGCCAGCAACAGGGTGGAGCCCCCATACGAGCAGTACTTC	CASNRVEPPYEQYF
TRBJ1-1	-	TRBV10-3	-	TGTGCCATCAGTGAGTCGGGGGGGGGAGAAGCTTTCTTT	CAISESGGGEAFF
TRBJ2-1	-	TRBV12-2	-	TGTGCAAGTCGTTTTTCTTTCCTCTATCATTCTAGTCTTCCTACACTCAGTGAGCAGTTCTTC	CASRFSFLYHSSLPTLSEQFF
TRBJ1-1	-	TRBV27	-	TGTGCCAGCAGTTTATTGGGGGGGGCTGAAGCTTTCTTT	CASSLLGGAEAFF
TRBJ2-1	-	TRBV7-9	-	TGTGCCAGCAGAGTAGACTTGAACAATGAGCAGTTCTTC	CASRVDLNNEQFF
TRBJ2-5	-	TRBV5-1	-	TGCGCCAGCAGCTTTCGTTTCGAGACCCAGTACTTC	CASSFRFETQYF
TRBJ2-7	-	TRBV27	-	TGTGCCAGCAGATTTGACGGCCGGGGGTGGTACGAGCAGTACTTC	CASRFDGRGWYEQYF
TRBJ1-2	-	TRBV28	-	TGTGCCAGCAGTACCAGGGTTTGGGGCTACACCTTC	CASSTRVWGYTF
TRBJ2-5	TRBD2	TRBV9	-	TGTGCCAGCAGCGTCCTAGCGGGAGGGCCGGTCGAGGAGACCCAGTACTTC	CASSVLAGGPVEETQYF
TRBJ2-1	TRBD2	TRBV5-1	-	TGCGCCAGCAGCTTGGACGCGGGAGGTGCGGGTGAGCAGTTCTTC	CASSLDAGGAGEQFF
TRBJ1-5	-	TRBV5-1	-	TGCGCCAGCAGCTGGGATGGACAAATGTCCCAGCCCCAGCATTTT	CASSWDGQMSQPQHF
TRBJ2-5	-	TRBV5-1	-	TGCGCCAGCAGCTTGGTCGGGTTCCAAGAGACCCAGTACTTC	CASSLVGFQETQYF
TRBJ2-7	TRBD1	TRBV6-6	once	TGTGCCAGCAGTTACTTTGACAGGGGCTACGAGCAGTACTTC	CASSYFDRGYEQYF
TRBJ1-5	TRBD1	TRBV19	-	TGTGCCAGCGTGGACAGGGTATCGCGCAATCAGCCCCAGCATTTT	CASVDRVSRNQPQHF
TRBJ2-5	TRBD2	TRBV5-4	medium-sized	TGTGCCAGCAGCTTGGTTCTAGCGGGAACAGAGACCCAGTACTTC	CASSLVLAGTETQYF
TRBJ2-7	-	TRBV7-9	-	TGTGCCGTAGGAGGCATTTACGAGCAGTACTTC	CAVGGIYEQYF
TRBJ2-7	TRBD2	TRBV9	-	TGTGCCAGCAGCGTAGGAGACGCGGGGGTGGGTTTGGAGCAGTACTTC	CASSVGDAGVGLEQYF
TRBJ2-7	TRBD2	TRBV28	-	TGTGCCAGCAGTTTATTCCTAGCGGTGGGGGAGCAGTACTTC	CASSLFLAVGEQYF
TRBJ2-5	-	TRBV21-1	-	TGTGCCAGCAGCAAAGCTAGGACTAGCGGGAGGGGGGAGACCCAGTACTTC	CASSKARTSGRGETQYF
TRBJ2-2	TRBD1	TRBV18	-	TGTGCCAGCTCACCACCGCTTGGACAGGGGGACACCGGGGAGCTGTTTTTT	CASSPPLGQGDTGELFF
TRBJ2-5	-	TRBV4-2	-	TGTGCCAGCAGCCGAAGGACTGAGGAGACCCAGTACTTC	CASSRRTEETQYF
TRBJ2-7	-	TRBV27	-	TGTGCCAGCAGTTTATATCGCGGGTACGAGCAGTACTTC	CASSLYRGYEQYF
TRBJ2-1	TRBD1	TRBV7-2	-	TGTGCCAGCAGCAGAGACGGGACAGGGCCCTACAATGAGCAGTTCTTC	CASSRDGTGPYNEQFF
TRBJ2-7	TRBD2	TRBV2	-	TGTGCCAGCAAAAAAAGCGGGAGCGCATACGAGCAGTACTTC	CASKKSGSAYEQYF
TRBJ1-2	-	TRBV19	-	TGTGCCAGTGCCCCCGGGAGGGCCTATGGCTACACCTTC	CASAPGRAYGYTF
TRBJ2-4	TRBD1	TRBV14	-	TGTGCCAGCAGCCCCGGGACAGGGAAGGCCAAAAACATTCAGTACTTC	CASSPGTGKAKNIQYF
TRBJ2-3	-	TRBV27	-	TGTGCCAGCAGCCAAACAGATACGCAGTATTTT	CASSQTDTQYF
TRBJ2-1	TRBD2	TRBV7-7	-	TGTGCCAGCAGCCCGGGACTAGCGTTTTACAATGAGCAGTTCTTC	CASSPGLAFYNEQFF
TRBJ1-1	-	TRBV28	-	TGTGCCAGCAGTTTATTGGCAGGGGCGGGCACTGAAGCTTTCTTT	CASSLLAGAGTEAFF
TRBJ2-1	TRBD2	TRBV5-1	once	TGCGCCAGCAGCCCGTCAGCGGGAGTCGCCTACAATGAGCAGTTCTTC	CASSPSAGVAYNEQFF
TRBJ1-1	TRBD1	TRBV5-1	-	TGCGCCAGCAGCATAGACAGGGGAAACACTGAAGCTTTCTTT	CASSIDRGNTEAFF
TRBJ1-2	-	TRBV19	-	TGTGCCAGTAGTTTTGTTGGGGGGGCAGGACGGTATGGCTACACCTTC	CASSFVGGAGRYGYTF
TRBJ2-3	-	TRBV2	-	TGTGCCAGCATCTCCCACTCCGATACGCAGTATTTT	CASISHSDTQYF
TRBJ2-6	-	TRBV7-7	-	TGTGCCAGCAGCCCTAGCTCTGGGGCCAACGTCCTGACTTTC	CASSPSSGANVLTF
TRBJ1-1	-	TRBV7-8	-	TGTGCCAGCAGCTTACGGGAGTCCGACTGGGGGACCTACACTGAAGCTTTCTTT	CASSLRESDWGTYTEAFF
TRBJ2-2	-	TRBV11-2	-	TGTGCCAGCAGCAATAGCAACACCGGGGAGCTGTTTTTT	CASSNSNTGELFF
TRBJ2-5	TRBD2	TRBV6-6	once	TGTGCCAGCAGTCCGGGGGGAGAGACCCAGTACTTC	CASSPGGETQYF
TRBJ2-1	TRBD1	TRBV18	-	TGTGCCAGCTCACCACCGCGGACAGGGGGCATCACCAATGAGCAGTTCTTC	CASSPPRTGGITNEQFF
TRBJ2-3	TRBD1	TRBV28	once	TGTGCCAGCAATGGATGGACAGGGGAGACAGATACGCAGTATTTT	CASNGWTGETDTQYF
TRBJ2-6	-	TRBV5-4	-	TGTGCCAGCAGCCGGGAGCTGTACTCTGGGGCCAACGTCCTGACTTTC	CASSRELYSGANVLTF
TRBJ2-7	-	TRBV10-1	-	TGCGCCCTCCGCCGGCCGCAGGGGATCTCCTACGAGCAGTACTTC	CALRRPQGISYEQYF
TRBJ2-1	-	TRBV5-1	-	TGCGCCAGCAGACTACAGGGCCTAGCGGCCTACAATGAGCAGTTCTTC	CASRLQGLAAYNEQFF
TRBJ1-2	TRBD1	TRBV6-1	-	TGTGCCAGCACCTTTGGGGGACAGGCCGTGGGCTACACCTTC	CASTFGGQAVGYTF
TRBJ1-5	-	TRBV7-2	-	TGTGCCAGCAGCTATCGTCTTGGGGGGAGCAATCAGCCCCAGCATTTT	CASSYRLGGSNQPQHF
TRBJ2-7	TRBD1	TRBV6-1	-	TGTGCCAGCAGTGTAAACCGGGACAGGGGATACGAGCAGTACTTC	CASSVNRDRGYEQYF
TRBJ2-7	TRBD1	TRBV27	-	TGTGCCAGCAGTTCTCAGTCGACAGGGGTCTACGAGCAGTACTTC	CASSSQSTGVYEQYF
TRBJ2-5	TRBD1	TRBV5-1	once	TGCGCCAGCAGCTTGGAACCCCGGGACAGGGGCATAGAGACCCAGTACTTC	CASSLEPRDRGIETQYF
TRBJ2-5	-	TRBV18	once	TGTGCCAGCTCACTCGTGGGACTGGAGACCCAGTACTTC	CASSLVGLETQYF
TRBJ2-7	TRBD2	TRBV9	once	TGTGCCAGCAGCCCCGGGGGGGCTCGCCCTTACGAGCAGTACTTC	CASSPGGARPYEQYF
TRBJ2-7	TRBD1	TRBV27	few	TGTGCCAGCAGTTCCTGGCCGACAGGGGGCTCCTACGAGCAGTACTTC	CASSSWPTGGSYEQYF
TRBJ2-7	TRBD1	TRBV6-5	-	TGTGCCAGCAGTGTTCCGGGACAGGGGGTAAACGAGCAGTACTTC	CASSVPGQGVNEQYF
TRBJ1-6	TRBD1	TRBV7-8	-	TGTGCCAGCAGCTTAGGGGCAGGGACAGCCATAGGTTCACCCCTCCACTTT	CASSLGAGTAIGSPLHF